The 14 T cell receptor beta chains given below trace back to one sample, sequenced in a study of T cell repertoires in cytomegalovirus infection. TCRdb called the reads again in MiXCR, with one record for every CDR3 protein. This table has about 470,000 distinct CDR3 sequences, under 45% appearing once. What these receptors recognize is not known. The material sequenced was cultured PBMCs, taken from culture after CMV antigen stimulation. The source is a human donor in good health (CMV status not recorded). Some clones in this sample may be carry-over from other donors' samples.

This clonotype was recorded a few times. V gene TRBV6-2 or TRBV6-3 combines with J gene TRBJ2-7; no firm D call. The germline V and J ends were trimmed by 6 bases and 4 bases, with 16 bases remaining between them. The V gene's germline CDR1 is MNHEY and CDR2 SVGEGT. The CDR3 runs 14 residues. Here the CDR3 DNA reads TGTGCCAGCAGCCGCGCTGATTGGGTTTACGAGCAGTACTTC. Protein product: CASSRADWVYEQYF.

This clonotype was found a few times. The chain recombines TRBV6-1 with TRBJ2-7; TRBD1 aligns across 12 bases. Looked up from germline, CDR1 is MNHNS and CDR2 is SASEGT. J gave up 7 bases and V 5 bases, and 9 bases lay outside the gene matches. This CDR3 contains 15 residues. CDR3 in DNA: TGTGCCAGCAGTCAACCGGGACAGGGGGCGAAAGAGCAGTACTTC. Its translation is CASSQPGQGAKEQYF.

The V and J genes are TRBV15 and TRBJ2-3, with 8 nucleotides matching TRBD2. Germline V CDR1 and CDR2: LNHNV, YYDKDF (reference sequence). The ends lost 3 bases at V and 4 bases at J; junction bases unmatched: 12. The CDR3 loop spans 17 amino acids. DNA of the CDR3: TGTGCCACCAGCAGGGGGGGACGAGCGGGAGTAGCAGATACGCAGTATTTT. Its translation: CATSRGGRAGVADTQYF.

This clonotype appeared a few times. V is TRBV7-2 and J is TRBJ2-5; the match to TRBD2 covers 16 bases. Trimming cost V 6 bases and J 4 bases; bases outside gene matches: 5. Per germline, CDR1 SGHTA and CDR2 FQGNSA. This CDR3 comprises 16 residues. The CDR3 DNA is TGTGCCAGCAGTTTGGGACTAGCGGGGGGGGGAGAGACCCAGTACTTC. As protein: CASSLGLAGGGETQYF.

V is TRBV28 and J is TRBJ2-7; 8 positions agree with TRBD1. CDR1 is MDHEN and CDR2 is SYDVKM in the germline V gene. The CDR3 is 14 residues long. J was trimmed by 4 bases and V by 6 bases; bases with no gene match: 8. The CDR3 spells CASSSTTGVYEQYF. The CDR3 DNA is TGTGCCAGCAGCTCCACGACAGGGGTATACGAGCAGTACTTC. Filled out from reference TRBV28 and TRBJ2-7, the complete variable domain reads DVKVTQSSRYLVKRTGEKVFLECVQDMDHENMFWYRQDPGLGLRLIYFSYDVKMKEKGDIPEGYSVSREKKERFSLILESASTNQTSMYLCASSSTTGVYEQYFGPGTRLTVT.

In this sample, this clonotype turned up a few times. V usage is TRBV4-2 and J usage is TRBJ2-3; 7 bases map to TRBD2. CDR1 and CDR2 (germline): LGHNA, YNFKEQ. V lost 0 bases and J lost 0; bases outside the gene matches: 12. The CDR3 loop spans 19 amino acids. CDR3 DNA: TGTGCCAGCAGCCAAGAAGGGCCTAGCGGAGCCCGAAGCACAGATACGCAGTATTTT. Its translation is CASSQEGPSGARSTDTQYF.

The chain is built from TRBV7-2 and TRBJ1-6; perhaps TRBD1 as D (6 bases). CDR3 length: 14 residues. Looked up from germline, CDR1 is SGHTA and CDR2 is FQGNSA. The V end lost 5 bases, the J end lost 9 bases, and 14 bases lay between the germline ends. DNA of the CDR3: TGTGCCAGCAGCCTTAGGGGGGGAGGTTCACCCCTCCACTTT. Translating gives CASSLRGGGSPLHF.

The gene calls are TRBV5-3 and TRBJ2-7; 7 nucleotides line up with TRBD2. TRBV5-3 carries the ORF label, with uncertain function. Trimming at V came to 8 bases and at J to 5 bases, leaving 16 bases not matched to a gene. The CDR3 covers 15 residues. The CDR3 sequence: CASSPRTSSSHEQYF. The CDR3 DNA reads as TGTGCCAGCAGCCCGAGGACTAGTTCGTCCCACGAGCAGTACTTC.

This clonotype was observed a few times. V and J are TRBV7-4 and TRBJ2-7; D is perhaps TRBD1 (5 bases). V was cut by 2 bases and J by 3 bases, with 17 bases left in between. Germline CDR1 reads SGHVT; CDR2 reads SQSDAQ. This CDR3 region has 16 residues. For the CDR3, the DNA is TGTGCCAGCAGCTTATCTCCTCGACAGCTCCGCTACGAGCAGTACTTC. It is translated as CASSLSPRQLRYEQYF.

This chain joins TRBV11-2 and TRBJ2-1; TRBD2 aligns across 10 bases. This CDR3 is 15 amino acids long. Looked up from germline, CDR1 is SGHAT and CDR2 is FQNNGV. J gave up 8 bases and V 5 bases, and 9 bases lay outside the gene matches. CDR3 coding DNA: TGTGCCAGCAGCCCTACTAGCGGGAAGGTGGATGAGCAGTTCTTC. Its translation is CASSPTSGKVDEQFF. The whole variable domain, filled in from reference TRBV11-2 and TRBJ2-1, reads EAGVAQSPRYKIIEKRQSVAFWCNPISGHATLYWYQQILGQGPKLLIQFQNNGVVDDSQLPKDRFSAERLKGVDSTLKIQPAKLEDSAVYLCASSPTSGKVDEQFFGPGTRLTVL.

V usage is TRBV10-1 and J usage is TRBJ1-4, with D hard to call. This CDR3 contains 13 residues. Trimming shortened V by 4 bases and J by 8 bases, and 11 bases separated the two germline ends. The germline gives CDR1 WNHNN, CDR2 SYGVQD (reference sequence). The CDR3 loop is CASSGGLQEKLFF. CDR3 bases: TGCGCCAGCAGTGGTGGGTTACAGGAAAAACTGTTTTTT.

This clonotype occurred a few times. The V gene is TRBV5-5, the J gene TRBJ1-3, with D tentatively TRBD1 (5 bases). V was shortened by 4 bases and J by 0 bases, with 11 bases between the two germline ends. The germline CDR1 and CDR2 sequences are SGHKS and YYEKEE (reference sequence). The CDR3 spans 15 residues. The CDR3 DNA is TGTGCCAGCAGCAAACAGGTCCTCTCTGGAAACACCATATATTTT. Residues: CASSKQVLSGNTIYF.

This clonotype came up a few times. The CDR3 loop reads CASSEERGDTQYF. DNA for the CDR3: TGTGCCAGCAGTGAAGAAAGGGGAGATACGCAGTATTTT. This rearrangement joins TRBV6-1 to TRBJ2-3; possible D gene TRBD1, 5 bases. The CDR3 extends over 13 amino acids. The germline V and J ends were trimmed by 1 base and 5 bases, with 7 bases remaining between them. The germline CDR1 and CDR2 sequences are MNHNS and SASEGT.

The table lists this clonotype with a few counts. Written as DNA, the CDR3 is TGTGCCAGCAGCTTAGGAGGAAGTCAAAGCCTTCGGCCCCAGCATTTT. This translates into CASSLGGSQSLRPQHF. This chain uses TRBV7-2 with TRBJ1-5; D gene ambiguous. The CDR3 contains 16 residues. Per the germline V gene, CDR1 is SGHTA and CDR2 is FQGNSA. V was shortened by 1 base and J by 9 bases, with 19 bases between the two germline ends.